This entry is about one T cell receptor (beta chain). The target of this receptor is not known. No base quality values were provided; no much bigger clone lies one nucleotide off. The Quick-DNA Microprep Kit was used to extract genomic DNA from the sorted cells. Amplification of TCRbeta DNA was done with the immunoSEQ hsTCRbeta kit, following the protocol from the manufacturer. An Illumina MiSeq instrument was used to sequence the TCRbeta libraries. In the authors' own workflow: After out-of-frame sequences were removed, 2,204,828 distinct TCRbeta sequences remained, averaging approximately 67,000 per individual. Two values were used to score each individual: the count of about 160 previously reported CMV-associated TCRbeta sequences and the total count of productive distinct TCRbeta sequences. A beta-binomial model was reimplemented in Python, and scikit-learn random forests with default parameters were trained on data from the US cohort. On the Belgian cohort, classifier performance was reported as the median AUC, along with percentile confidence intervals, across 10,000 bootstrap iterations. As stored in TCRdb, this immuneACCESS dataset retains in-frame rearrangements with V and J assigned. A fraction of the clones does not appear; measured against another copy, unresolved V genes explain less than half of the discrepancy, and the remainder lacks a known reason. Clone size and V and J calls were adopted from that table, with D and trimming inferred from the DNA. The sample table shows over 65,000 clones, and under 80% are seen once. Jointly, the top ten make up around 2.6% of the sample.

This sample was taken from a study of memory CD4+ T cells and cytomegalovirus serostatus (dated by TCRdb to between 2018 and 2021). Background for the entire study: The 33 healthy Belgian adults in the cohort included 9 who were CMV seropositive and roughly 25 who were CMV seronegative. To replicate a published TCR-based CMV serostatus classifier, the researchers sequenced the CD4+ memory TCRbeta repertoires of a Belgian cohort whose cytomegalovirus serostatus was known.

Study-level results and caveats: Unlike the original study, which covered naive and memory CD4+ and CD8+ populations, the Belgian study sequenced only CD4+CD45RO+ memory cells. Among the 150 to 200 previously reported CMV-associated TCRbeta sequences, 67 showed up in the CD4+ memory repertoires, with each one found in between one and five individuals. A median bootstrapped AUC of around 0.95 with a 95% CI of 0.76-1.00 was achieved on the Belgian cohort by the original-framework classifier. The results were interpreted as suggesting that the CMV-associated TCR signature is mostly present in the CD4+ memory repertoire. For CMV serostatus prediction, a median bootstrapped AUC of 0.95 was reached with the original framework, and a median bootstrapped AUC of approximately 0.9 was reached with a US-trained random forest.

Single viable CD3+CD4+CD8-CD45RO+ cells were sorted as memory CD4+ T cells on a FACSAria II. CMV serostatus was assessed using a Roche Elecsys assay, by which serum IgG against CMV pp150, pp28, p38 and p52 was detected. After thawing, total CD4+ T cells were enriched by positive selection with CD4 magnetic microbeads. The samples came from a different study that was designed specifically to examine the CD4+ T cell memory repertoire. Peripheral blood mononuclear cells were isolated and cryopreserved according to standard operating procedures, and serum was stored at -80 degrees C. The staining relied on CD3-PerCP (BW264/56), CD4-APC (RPA-T4), CD45RO-PE (UCHT1) and CD8-Pacific Orange (3B5) antibodies, and Sytox blue was used to exclude non-viable cells. The sequence came from an adult in good health and CMV-seropositive. Specimen: memory CD4+ T cells from blood.

The DNA is as follows: TGTGCCAGCAGCTTCTTGGGACAGGGACCCGGTGAGCAGTTCTTC. Translated, this gives CASSFLGQGPGEQFF. Here the chain combines TRBV11-3 and TRBJ2-1, and 9 junction bases match TRBD1. V has 3 bases trimmed and J has 9 bases trimmed; junction bases matching no gene number 9. The CDR3 sequence holds 15 residues, the cysteine and phenylalanine included. Only the CDR3 DNA stays, 45 bases, in frame from base 1. The CDR1 and CDR2 encoded by the germline V gene are SGHNT and YENEEA.